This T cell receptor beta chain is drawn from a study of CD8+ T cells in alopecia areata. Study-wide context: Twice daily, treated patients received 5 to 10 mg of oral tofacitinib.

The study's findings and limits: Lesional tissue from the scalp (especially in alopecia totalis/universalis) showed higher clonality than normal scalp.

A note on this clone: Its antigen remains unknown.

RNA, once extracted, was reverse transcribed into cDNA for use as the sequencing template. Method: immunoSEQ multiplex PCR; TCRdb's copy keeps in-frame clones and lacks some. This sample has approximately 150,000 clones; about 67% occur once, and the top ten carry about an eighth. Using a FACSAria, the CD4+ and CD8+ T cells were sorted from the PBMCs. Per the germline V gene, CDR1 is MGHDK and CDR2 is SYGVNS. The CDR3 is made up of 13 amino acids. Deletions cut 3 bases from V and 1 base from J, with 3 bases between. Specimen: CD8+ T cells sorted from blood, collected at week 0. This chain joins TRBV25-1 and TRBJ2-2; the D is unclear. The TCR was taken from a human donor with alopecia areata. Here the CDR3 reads CASSDLNTGELFF. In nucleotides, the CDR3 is TGTGCCAGCAGTGACCTGAACACCGGGGAGCTGTTTTTT.